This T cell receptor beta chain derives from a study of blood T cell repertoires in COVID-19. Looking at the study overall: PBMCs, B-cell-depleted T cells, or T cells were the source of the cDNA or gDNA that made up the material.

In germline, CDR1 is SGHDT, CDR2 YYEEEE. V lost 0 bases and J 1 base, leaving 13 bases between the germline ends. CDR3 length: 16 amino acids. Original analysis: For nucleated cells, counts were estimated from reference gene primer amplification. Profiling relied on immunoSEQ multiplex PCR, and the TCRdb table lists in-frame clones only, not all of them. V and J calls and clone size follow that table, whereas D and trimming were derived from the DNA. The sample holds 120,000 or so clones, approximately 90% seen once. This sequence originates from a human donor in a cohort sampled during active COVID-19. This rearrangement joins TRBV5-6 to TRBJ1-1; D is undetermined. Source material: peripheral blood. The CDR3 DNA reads TGTGCCAGCAGCTTGGAGGGAGCGCTGAGGAACACTGAAGCTTTCTTT. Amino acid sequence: CASSLEGALRNTEAFF.